The 8 T cell receptor beta chains below were found in one sample sequenced in a study of vaccination and CD4 T cells after COVID-19. Antigen specificity for these receptors is unknown. Treatment given: roughly 11-day PBMC culture with coronavirus spike peptide pools or control peptides (ViraFEST assay). Scientists ran DNA taken from cultured CD4+ T cells through the Oncomine TCR Beta short-read assay for sequencing. Using its own MiXCR run on the PCR reads, TCRdb lists one record per CDR3 protein. The table includes about 14,000 distinct CDR3 sequences, approximately 45% detected once. Specimen: cultured CD4+ T cells from blood. These receptor sequences come from a human donor with COVID-19.

The chain has TRBV6-5 and TRBJ2-1, with 7 nucleotides matching TRBD2. The V and J ends lost 3 bases and 10 bases, in that order; junction bases with no gene match: 3. Germline values: CDR1 MNHEY, CDR2 SVGAGI. The CDR3 is 12 amino acids. The CDR3 region has the DNA TGTGCCAGCAGTTATCTCGGGGGGGAGCAGTTCTTC. Translation gives CASSYLGGEQFF.

The gene calls are TRBV7-2 and TRBJ2-2; D call uncertain. The CDR3 covers 15 residues. Germline CDR1 is SGHTA and CDR2 is FQGNSA. The ends were cut back, 4 bases at V and 0 bases at J, with 9 bases in the middle. The CDR3 here is CASSSPGPNTGELFF. The CDR3 region has the DNA TGTGCCAGCAGCTCCCCCGGGCCGAACACCGGGGAGCTGTTTTTT.

This clonotype was recorded a few times. This rearrangement joins TRBV12-3 or TRBV12-4 to TRBJ2-1, with TRBD2 matching 9 bases. The V gene end was trimmed by 3 bases and the J gene end by 4 bases; junction bases not matched to a gene: 4. The CDR3 totals 15 residues. For the CDR3, the DNA is TGTGCCAGCAGTTTCTTAGCGGGGGATTACAATGAGCAGTTCTTC. Translation: CASSFLAGDYNEQFF.

This clonotype was detected a few times. The chain is built from TRBV6-5 and TRBJ1-1, with TRBD1 identical over 8 bases. CDR3 length: 14 residues. Germline V gives CDR1 MNHEY, CDR2 SVGAGI. Trimming at V came to 4 bases and at J to 5 bases, leaving 6 bases not matched to a gene. The CDR3 nucleotides read TGTGCCAGCAGTTCCAGGACAGGGAAAACTGAAGCTTTCTTT. Translating it yields CASSSRTGKTEAFF.

A few counts support this clonotype. V gene TRBV23-1 combines with J gene TRBJ2-3; the match to TRBD1 covers 8 bases. TRBV23-1 is known as an ORF, though its function is uncertain. The V and J ends lost 10 bases and 6 bases, in that order; junction bases with no gene match: 12. CDR3 size: 14 residues. CDR3 nucleotide sequence: TGCGCCACAAAACGCCTTCAGGGGGCGGATACGCAGTATTTT. Protein sequence: CATKRLQGADTQYF.

The rearrangement joins TRBV18 to TRBJ2-7; tentative D call: TRBD1 (5 bases). V lost 3 bases to trimming and J lost 0 bases, with 9 bases between them. Germline-derived CDR1 and CDR2 are KGHSH and LQKENI. CDR3 size: 14 residues. CDR3 sequence (DNA): TGTGCCAGCTCACCTGGACATAGCTCCTACGAGCAGTACTTC. Its protein is CASSPGHSSYEQYF.

This clonotype was recorded a few times. This sequence joins TRBV20-1 and TRBJ2-5; D is ambiguous. Trimming left V 3 bases short and J 2 bases short, with 7 bases between. Per the germline V gene, CDR1 is DFQATT and CDR2 is SNEGSKA (reference sequence). CDR3 size: 12 residues. CDR3 region: CSASWQQETQYF. The CDR3 DNA sequence: TGCAGTGCTAGCTGGCAGCAAGAGACCCAGTACTTC.

This clonotype was observed a few times. This chain joins TRBV24-1 and TRBJ1-2, with 10 bases lining up with TRBD1. The CDR3 spans 16 residues. From germline, CDR1 is KGHDR and CDR2 SFDVKD. Losses at the gene ends were 4 bases for V and 8 bases for J; bases not matched to a gene: 12. The chain's CDR3 is CATSDSGTGEWEGYTF. CDR3 nucleotide sequence: TGTGCCACCAGTGACTCCGGGACAGGGGAGTGGGAAGGCTACACCTTC.